The clone carrying this T cell receptor (beta chain) is deemed medium-sized. Its antigen is unidentified. This sample was included in a study of lung T cells in sarcoidosis with Löfgren's syndrome. Study-wide context: Analyses focused on Löfgren's syndrome patients.

TCRdb called the reads again in MiXCR, with one record for every CDR3 protein. The sample shows some 2,100 distinct CDR3 sequences, 15% to 25% of them seen only once. Study-wide findings and caveats: Multiple Löfgren's syndrome patients reportedly shared TRAV12-1 and TRBV2 CDR3 motifs, suggesting public CD4+ TCRs. TRAV12-1 and TRBV2 were reportedly most expanded in Löfgren's patients. Sarcoidosis antigen recognition was only suggested, antigen unidentified.

The germline V and J ends were trimmed by 4 bases and 1 base, with 14 bases remaining between them. CDR1 is SGHRS, CDR2 YFSETQ, per germline. The CDR3 sequence is 15 residues long. V is TRBV5-1 and J is TRBJ2-5; D may be TRBD1 or TRBD2 (6 bases each). This sequence originates from a human donor with sarcoidosis (Löfgren's syndrome or another form), or a control subject (not recorded which). The sequenced sample consisted of CD4+ T cells from bronchoalveolar lavage. DNA of the CDR3: TGCGCCAGCAGCGGCGGGACAACGTCCCAAGAGACCCAGTACTTC. It is translated as CASSGGTTSQETQYF.